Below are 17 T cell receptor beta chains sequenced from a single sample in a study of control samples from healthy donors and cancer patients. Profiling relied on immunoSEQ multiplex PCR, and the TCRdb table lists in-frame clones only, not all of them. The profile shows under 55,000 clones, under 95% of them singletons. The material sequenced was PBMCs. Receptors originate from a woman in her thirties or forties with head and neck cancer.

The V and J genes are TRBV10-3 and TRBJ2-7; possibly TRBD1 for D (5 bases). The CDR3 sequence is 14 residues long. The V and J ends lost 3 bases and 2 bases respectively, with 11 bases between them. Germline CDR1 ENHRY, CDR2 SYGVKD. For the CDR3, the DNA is TGTGCCATCAGTGATCGGGCAGGGACCTACGAGCAGTACTTC. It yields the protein CAISDRAGTYEQYF.

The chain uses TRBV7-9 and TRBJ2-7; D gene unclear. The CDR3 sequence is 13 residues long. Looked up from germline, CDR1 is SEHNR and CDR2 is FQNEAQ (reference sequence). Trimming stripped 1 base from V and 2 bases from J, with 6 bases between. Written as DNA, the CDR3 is TGTGCCAGCAGCTTAGACGGAACCTACGAGCAGTACTTC. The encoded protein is CASSLDGTYEQYF.

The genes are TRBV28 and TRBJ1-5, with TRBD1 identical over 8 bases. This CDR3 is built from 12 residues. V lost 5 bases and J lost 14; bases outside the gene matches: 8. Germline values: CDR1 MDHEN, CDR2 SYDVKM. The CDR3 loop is CASSLRTGWEHF. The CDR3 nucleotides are TGTGCCAGCAGTCTAAGGACAGGGTGGGAGCATTTT. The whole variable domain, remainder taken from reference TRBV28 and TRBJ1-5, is DVKVTQSSRYLVKRTGEKVFLECVQDMDHENMFWYRQDPGLGLRLIYFSYDVKMKEKGDIPEGYSVSREKKERFSLILESASTNQTSMYLCASSLRTGWEHFGDGTRLSIL.

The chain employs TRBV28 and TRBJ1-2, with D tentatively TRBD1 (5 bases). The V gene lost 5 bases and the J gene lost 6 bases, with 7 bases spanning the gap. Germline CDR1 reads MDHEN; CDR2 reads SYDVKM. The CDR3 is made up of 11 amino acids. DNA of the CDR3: TGTGCCAGCAGTCTAGGGGATGGCTACACCTTC. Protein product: CASSLGDGYTF.

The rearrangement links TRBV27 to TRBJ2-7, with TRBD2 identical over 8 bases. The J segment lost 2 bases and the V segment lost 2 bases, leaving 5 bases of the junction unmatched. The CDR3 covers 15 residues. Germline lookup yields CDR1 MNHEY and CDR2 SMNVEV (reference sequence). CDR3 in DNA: TGTGCCAGCAGTTTAGGCCGGGGGGGACCCTACGAGCAGTACTTC. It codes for CASSLGRGGPYEQYF.

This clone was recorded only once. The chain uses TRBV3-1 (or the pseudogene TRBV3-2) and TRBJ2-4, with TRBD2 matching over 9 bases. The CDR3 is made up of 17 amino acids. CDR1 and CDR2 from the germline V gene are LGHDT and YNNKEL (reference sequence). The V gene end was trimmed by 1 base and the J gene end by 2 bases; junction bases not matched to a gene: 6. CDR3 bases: TGTGCCAGCAGCCAAGCAGCGGGAGGCCTTACCAAAAACATTCAGTACTTC. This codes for CASSQAAGGLTKNIQYF.

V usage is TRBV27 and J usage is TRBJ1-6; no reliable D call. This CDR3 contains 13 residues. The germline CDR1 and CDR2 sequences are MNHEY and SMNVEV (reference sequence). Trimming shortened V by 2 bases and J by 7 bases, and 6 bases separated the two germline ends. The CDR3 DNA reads TGTGCCAGCAGTTTAGCTGGAAATTCACCCCTCCACTTT. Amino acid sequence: CASSLAGNSPLHF.

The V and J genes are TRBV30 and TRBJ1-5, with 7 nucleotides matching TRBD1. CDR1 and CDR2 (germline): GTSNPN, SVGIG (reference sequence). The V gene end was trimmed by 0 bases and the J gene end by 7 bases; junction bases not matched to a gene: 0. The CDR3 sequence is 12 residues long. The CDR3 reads CAWSVGGQPQHF. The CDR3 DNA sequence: TGTGCCTGGAGTGTAGGGGGCCAGCCCCAGCATTTT. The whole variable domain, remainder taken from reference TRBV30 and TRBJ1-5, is SQTIHQWPATLVQPVGSPLSLECTVEGTSNPNLYWYRQAAGRGLQLLFYSVGIGQISSEVPQNLSASRPQDRQFILSSKKLLLSDSGFYLCAWSVGGQPQHFGDGTRLSIL.

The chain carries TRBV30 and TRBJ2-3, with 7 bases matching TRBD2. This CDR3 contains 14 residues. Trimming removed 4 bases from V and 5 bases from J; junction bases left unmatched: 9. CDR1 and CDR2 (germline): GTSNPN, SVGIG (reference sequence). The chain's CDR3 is CAWKLSGLQDTQYF. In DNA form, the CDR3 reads TGTGCCTGGAAATTATCGGGACTACAAGATACGCAGTATTTT.

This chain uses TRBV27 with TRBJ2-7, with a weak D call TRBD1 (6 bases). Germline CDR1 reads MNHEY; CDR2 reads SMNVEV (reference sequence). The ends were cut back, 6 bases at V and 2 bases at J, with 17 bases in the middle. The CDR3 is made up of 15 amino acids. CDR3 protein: CASSRLPGQTYEQYF. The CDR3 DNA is TGTGCCAGCAGCCGCCTACCGGGACAAACCTACGAGCAGTACTTC.

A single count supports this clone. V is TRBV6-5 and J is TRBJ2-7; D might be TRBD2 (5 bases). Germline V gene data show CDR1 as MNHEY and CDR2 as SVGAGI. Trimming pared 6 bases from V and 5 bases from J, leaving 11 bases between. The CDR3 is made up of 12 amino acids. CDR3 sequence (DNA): TGTGCCAGCAGGGACGGGGAAGACGAGCAGTACTTC. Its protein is CASRDGEDEQYF.

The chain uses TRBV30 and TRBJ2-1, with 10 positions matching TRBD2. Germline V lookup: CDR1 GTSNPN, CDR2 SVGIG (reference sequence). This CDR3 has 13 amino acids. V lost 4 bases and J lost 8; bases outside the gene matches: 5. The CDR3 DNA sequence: TGTGCCTGGACCGGGACTAGCGTGCATGAGCAGTTCTTC. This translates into CAWTGTSVHEQFF.

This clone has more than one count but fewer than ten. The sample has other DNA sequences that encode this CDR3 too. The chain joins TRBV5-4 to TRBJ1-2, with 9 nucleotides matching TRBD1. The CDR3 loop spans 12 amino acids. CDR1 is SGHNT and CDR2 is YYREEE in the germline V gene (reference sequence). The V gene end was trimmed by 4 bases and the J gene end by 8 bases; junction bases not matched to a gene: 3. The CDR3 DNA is TGTGCCAGCAGCCGGACAGGGGACGGCTACACCTTC. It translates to CASSRTGDGYTF.

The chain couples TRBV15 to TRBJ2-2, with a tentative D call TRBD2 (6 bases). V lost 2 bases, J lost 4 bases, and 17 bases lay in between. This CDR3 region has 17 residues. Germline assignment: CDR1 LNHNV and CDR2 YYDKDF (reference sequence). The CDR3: CATSRRSYGGSTGELFF. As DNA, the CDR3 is TGTGCCACCAGCAGAAGATCTTACGGGGGATCCACCGGGGAGCTGTTTTTT.

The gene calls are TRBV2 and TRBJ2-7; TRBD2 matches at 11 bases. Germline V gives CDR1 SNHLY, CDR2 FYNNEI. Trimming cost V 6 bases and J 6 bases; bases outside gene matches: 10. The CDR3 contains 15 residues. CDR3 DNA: TGTGCCAGCAGAGTTAGCGGGGGGGCGGCACTCGAGCAGTACTTC. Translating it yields CASRVSGGAALEQYF. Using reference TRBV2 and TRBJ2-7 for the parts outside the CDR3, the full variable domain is EPEVTQTPSHQVTQMGQEVILRCVPISNHLYFYWYRQILGQKVEFLVSFYNNEISEKSEIFDDQFSVERPDGSNFTLKIRSTKLEDSAMYFCASRVSGGAALEQYFGPGTRLTVT.

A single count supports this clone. The CDR3: CASSIDRYRGYGYTF. CDR3 DNA: TGTGCCAGTAGTATAGACCGCTATAGGGGCTATGGCTACACCTTC. V and J are TRBV19 and TRBJ1-2; maybe TRBD1 (5 bases). The V and J ends lost 0 bases and 4 bases respectively, with 12 bases between them. Germline CDR1 LNHDA, CDR2 SQIVND (reference sequence). The CDR3 extends over 15 amino acids. The variable domain in full, with the rest retrieved from reference TRBV19 and TRBJ1-2, is DGGITQSPKYLFRKEGQNVTLSCEQNLNHDAMYWYRQDPGQGLRLIYYSQIVNDFQKGDIAEGYSVSREKKESFPLTVTSAQKNPTAFYLCASSIDRYRGYGYTFGSGTRLTVV.

CDR3 amino acids: CASSPPGTGPSGNTIYF. DNA for the CDR3: TGTGCCAGCTCACCACCGGGGACAGGCCCCTCAGGAAACACCATATATTTT. The chain links TRBV18 to TRBJ1-3; 8 bases match TRBD1. Trimming cost V 0 bases and J 4 bases; bases outside gene matches: 8. Germline V CDR1 and CDR2: KGHSH, LQKENI. This CDR3 is 17 amino acids long.